The 2 T cell receptor beta chains below come from one sample, sequenced in a study of T cell responses to AZD1222 COVID-19 vaccine. Sequencing used immunoSEQ multiplex PCR; TCRdb keeps in-frame clones, though not all of them. The sample includes about 180,000 clones, around 90% seen only once; the top ten take around 1.9%. The sequences come from peripheral blood, collected 28 days after the second AZD1222 dose. Every receptor here comes from an adult who received the AZD1222 COVID-19 vaccine.

This CDR3 reads CATDSRPNYGYTF. DNA of the CDR3: TGTGCCACCGACAGCCGCCCTAACTATGGCTACACCTTC. The chain links TRBV19 to TRBJ1-2, with a weak D call TRBD1 (5 bases). CDR1 LNHDA and CDR2 SQIVND come from the germline V gene (reference sequence). The CDR3 covers 13 residues. With 10 bases removed from V and 0 bases from J, the gap between germline ends came to 12 bases.

The rearrangement joins TRBV28 to TRBJ1-2; 10 positions match TRBD1. Looked up from germline, CDR1 is MDHEN and CDR2 is SYDVKM. The CDR3 runs 21 residues. V was pared by 5 bases and J by 3 bases, with 24 bases of the junction left unmatched. DNA of the CDR3: TGTGCCAGCAGTGTCGGAACTTATTTGGGACAGGGGATTCGGAGTGACTATGGCTACACCTTC. Protein: CASSVGTYLGQGIRSDYGYTF.